Following are 32 T cell receptor beta chains from one sample sequenced in a study of blood T cell repertoires in COVID-19 (dated by TCRdb to the early 2020s). Library method: the immunoSEQ multiplex PCR assay. Here the immuneACCESS table is served through TCRdb, limited to in-frame sequences with V and J called. Missing clones are a known gap in these copies; in checked studies unresolved V genes cover under half, and the rest lacks a known reason. For this sample the table gives some 30,000 clones, of which around 91% were detected only once. The ten biggest clones cover roughly 1.5% of the sample. The source material was peripheral blood. Receptors were obtained from a man aged 55 to 70 with active COVID-19.

The rearrangement joins TRBV3-1 (or the pseudogene TRBV3-2) to TRBJ2-1; 14 bases are a match to TRBD2. From germline, CDR1 is LGHDT and CDR2 YNNKEL (reference sequence). CDR3 length: 17 amino acids. With 4 bases clipped from V and 7 bases from J, the junction kept 9 bases outside the gene matches. The CDR3 loop is CASSLRLAGGPRNEQFF. CDR3 DNA sequence: TGTGCCAGCAGCCTGAGACTAGCGGGGGGGCCAAGAAATGAGCAGTTCTTC.

The V call is TRBV5-4, the J call TRBJ1-1; 7 nucleotides line up with TRBD1. The germline CDR1 and CDR2 sequences are SGHNT and YYREEE (reference sequence). V shed 6 bases and J 4 bases; nucleotides not matched to a gene: 12. The CDR3 has 15 amino acids. CDR3 DNA: TGTGCCAGCATCCCGGACTCGGACAGGTTCACTGAAGCTTTCTTT. The encoded protein is CASIPDSDRFTEAFF.

The chain has TRBV5-6 and TRBJ1-6, with 10 nucleotides matching TRBD1. The CDR3 is made up of 16 amino acids. Looked up from germline, CDR1 is SGHDT and CDR2 is YYEEEE. J gave up 8 bases and V 4 bases, and 9 bases lay outside the gene matches. CDR3 loop: CASSTGQGSADSPLHF. The CDR3, as DNA: TGTGCCAGCAGCACGGGACAGGGGAGCGCGGATTCACCCCTCCACTTT.

The chain recombines TRBV30 with TRBJ1-1; tentatively, D is TRBD1 (5 bases). Germline CDR1 reads GTSNPN; CDR2 reads SVGIG (reference sequence). The CDR3 runs to 13 residues. Written as DNA, the CDR3 is TGTGCTAGACAGCGAAAGATGAACACTGAAGCTTTCTTT. Translation: CARQRKMNTEAFF.

The chain has TRBV30 and TRBJ2-7; 8 bases are a match to TRBD1. CDR3 length: 15 residues. Per germline, CDR1 GTSNPN and CDR2 SVGIG (reference sequence). J was trimmed by 2 bases and V by 1 base; bases with no gene match: 7. The CDR3 DNA reads as TGTGCCTGGAGTGGCGGGACAGGAGAAACCTACGAGCAGTACTTC. Translated, it gives CAWSGGTGETYEQYF.

V is TRBV18 and J is TRBJ1-1, with D maybe TRBD1 (5 bases). V was pared by 3 bases and J by 0 bases, with 8 bases between. The CDR3 spans 14 residues. Per the germline V gene, CDR1 is KGHSH and CDR2 is LQKENI. The CDR3, as DNA: TGTGCCAGCTCACCGGCGGACATGAACACTGAAGCTTTCTTT. It yields the protein CASSPADMNTEAFF.

In the case of this clone: Other nucleotide sequences in the sample specify the same CDR3. The chain links TRBV6-5 to TRBJ1-6, with TRBD1 matching over 8 bases. The CDR3 runs 15 residues. V trimming: 2 bases; J trimming: 8 bases; junction bases outside the gene matches: 5. Germline V lookup: CDR1 MNHEY, CDR2 SVGAGI. In DNA form, the CDR3 reads TGTGCCAGCAGTTACAGAGGACAGGGTTATTCACCCCTCCACTTT. Amino acids: CASSYRGQGYSPLHF.

The rearrangement uses TRBV6-5 and TRBJ2-1, with TRBD2 matching over 8 bases. The V and J ends lost 2 bases and 12 bases, in that order; junction bases with no gene match: 12. This CDR3 is built from 15 residues. The germline gives CDR1 MNHEY, CDR2 SVGAGI. Here the CDR3 DNA reads TGTGCCAGCAGTTACGGCGGGGGACTAGAGGTCGGGCAGTTCTTC. This encodes CASSYGGGLEVGQFF.

V gene TRBV14 combines with J gene TRBJ1-1; the D gene is possibly TRBD1 (5 bases). The CDR3 runs to 15 residues. Deletions cut 4 bases from V and 4 bases from J, with 16 bases between. Germline V gene data show CDR1 as SGHDN and CDR2 as FVKESK. CDR3 sequence: CASSPRWGGGTEAFF. The CDR3 DNA reads as TGTGCCAGCAGCCCTAGGTGGGGCGGCGGCACTGAAGCTTTCTTT.

The V gene is TRBV28, the J gene TRBJ2-2; the match to TRBD1 covers 8 bases. Germline V CDR1 and CDR2: MDHEN, SYDVKM. V lost 5 bases and J lost 5; bases outside the gene matches: 7. The CDR3 totals 15 residues. In DNA, the CDR3 is TGTGCCAGCAGTCCACAGGGGGGATGGACCGGGGAGCTGTTTTTT. Its protein is CASSPQGGWTGELFF.

The chain recombines TRBV11-2 with TRBJ2-5; 7 bases agree with TRBD2. The germline gives CDR1 SGHAT, CDR2 FQNNGV. CDR3 size: 14 residues. With V trimmed by 8 bases and J by 2 bases, 8 bases remained unmatched. DNA of the CDR3: TGTGCCAGCGGTAGAGCGGGGCTTCAAGAGACCCAGTACTTC. The encoded protein is CASGRAGLQETQYF.

The chain combines TRBV7-7 with TRBJ2-1; D is unclear. The CDR3 has 15 residues. V lost 1 base, J lost 0 bases, and 7 bases lay in between. Germline assignment: CDR1 SSHAT and CDR2 FNYEAQ (reference sequence). CDR3 residues: CASSLGGGSYNEQFF. CDR3 DNA sequence: TGTGCCAGCAGCTTAGGCGGTGGCTCCTACAATGAGCAGTTCTTC.

V usage is TRBV5-1 and J usage is TRBJ2-7, with D possibly matching TRBD2 (5 bases). V lost 1 base, J lost 3 bases, and 8 bases lay in between. Germline V lookup: CDR1 SGHRS, CDR2 YFSETQ. The CDR3 spans 13 residues. The CDR3 protein is CASSLLGDYEQYF. For the CDR3, the DNA is TGCGCCAGCAGCTTGCTCGGGGACTACGAGCAGTACTTC.

The gene calls are TRBV7-2 and TRBJ2-7; TRBD1 matches at 7 bases. Trimming at V came to 5 bases and at J to 3 bases, leaving 4 bases not matched to a gene. Germline assignment: CDR1 SGHTA and CDR2 FQGNSA. The CDR3 runs to 13 residues. As DNA, the CDR3 is TGTGCCAGCAGCCAGGGGGTCGGCTACGAGCAGTACTTC. Amino acids: CASSQGVGYEQYF.

The chain has TRBV30 and TRBJ1-1; TRBD1 agrees at 9 bases. With 1 base clipped from V and 5 bases from J, the junction kept 8 bases outside the gene matches. Per germline, CDR1 GTSNPN and CDR2 SVGIG (reference sequence). There are 15 residues in the CDR3. The CDR3 sequence: CAWSATGTGKTEAFF. For the CDR3, the DNA is TGTGCCTGGAGTGCGACCGGGACAGGGAAGACTGAAGCTTTCTTT.

The chain combines TRBV11-1 with TRBJ2-2; 8 bases are a match to TRBD1. The junction had 7 bases not matched to a gene; V was cut back by 6 bases and J by 1 base. Germline CDR1 is SGHAT and CDR2 is FQDESV (reference sequence). The CDR3 is made up of 16 amino acids. The DNA of the CDR3 is TGTGCCAGCAGAGGAACAGGGGGAGTGAACACCGGGGAGCTGTTTTTT. As protein: CASRGTGGVNTGELFF.

V is TRBV3-1 (or the pseudogene TRBV3-2) and J is TRBJ2-5, with D perhaps TRBD2 (6 bases). The CDR3 extends over 16 amino acids. Trimming pared 0 bases from V and 0 bases from J, leaving 11 bases between. Germline loops: CDR1 LGHDT, CDR2 YNNKEL (reference sequence). CDR3 in DNA: TGTGCCAGCAGCCAAGAATCAACGGGAGACCAAGAGACCCAGTACTTC. Encoded protein: CASSQESTGDQETQYF.

The V and J genes are TRBV7-2 and TRBJ2-7; no clear D gene. Deletions cut 8 bases from V and 1 base from J, with 9 bases between. The CDR3 runs 12 residues. CDR1 and CDR2 from the germline V gene are SGHTA and FQGNSA. Here the CDR3 DNA reads TGTGCCAGCCACCACGGTTCCTACGAGCAGTACTTC. Translated: CASHHGSYEQYF.

The chain employs TRBV23-1 and TRBJ1-3, with D hard to call. TRBV23-1 counts as an open reading frame of uncertain function. This CDR3 comprises 14 residues. The germline V and J ends were trimmed by 3 bases and 5 bases, with 11 bases remaining between them. CDR3 loop: CASSQLRFRNTIYF. The DNA of the CDR3 is TGCGCCAGCAGTCAGCTTCGGTTCCGAAACACCATATATTTT.

CDR3 in DNA: TGCGCCAGCAGTGTGGCGGGTAATCAGCCCCAGCATTTT. This sequence encodes CASSVAGNQPQHF. This chain links TRBV5-1 with TRBJ1-5; D not certain. The V end lost 5 bases, the J end lost 4 bases, and 10 bases lay between the germline ends. CDR3 length: 13 amino acids. Germline loops: CDR1 SGHRS, CDR2 YFSETQ.

The chain recombines TRBV27 with TRBJ1-1; D possibly corresponds to TRBD1 (6 bases). V shed 1 base and J shed 7 bases, with 13 bases lying between them. This CDR3 has 14 amino acids. The germline CDR1 and CDR2 sequences are MNHEY and SMNVEV (reference sequence). For the CDR3, the DNA is TGTGCCAGCAGTTTATATCCAGGGGCTGTTGAAGCTTTCTTT. It is translated as CASSLYPGAVEAFF.

The chain combines TRBV7-8 with TRBJ1-2; D may be TRBD1 (5 bases). Trimming took 5 bases from V and 4 from J, leaving 14 bases between them. The V gene's germline CDR1 is SGHVS and CDR2 FQNEAQ. This CDR3 has 14 amino acids. DNA for the CDR3: TGTGCCAGCAGCGGGGGGAGATCGAGCTATGGCTACACCTTC. Amino acid sequence: CASSGGRSSYGYTF.

J is TRBJ1-5 and V is TRBV9; D is ambiguous. Germline V gene data show CDR1 as SGDLS and CDR2 as YYNGEE. The CDR3 is 17 amino acids. V was trimmed by 0 bases and J by 0 bases, leaving 13 bases between them. CDR3 residues: CASSVGAPHHSNQPQHF. CDR3 coding DNA: TGTGCCAGCAGCGTAGGAGCCCCGCACCATAGCAATCAGCCCCAGCATTTT.

The genes are TRBV7-6 and TRBJ1-1; D is perhaps TRBD1 (6 bases). This CDR3 has 13 residues. V dropped 7 bases and J dropped 5 bases, with 14 bases sitting between them. CDR1 is SGHVS, CDR2 FNYEAQ, per germline. The CDR3 sequence: CASISGGRTEAFF. The CDR3 DNA follows: TGTGCCAGCATTTCGGGGGGCAGGACTGAAGCTTTCTTT.

The chain links TRBV7-9 to TRBJ1-2; 9 bases fit TRBD1. This CDR3 comprises 13 residues. Germline trimming cut 1 base from V and 6 bases from J; bases unmatched to any gene: 0. Germline V gives CDR1 SEHNR, CDR2 FQNEAQ (reference sequence). In nucleotides, the CDR3 is TGTGCCAGCAGCTTAGGGACAGGGGATGGCTACACCTTC. It encodes CASSLGTGDGYTF.

This clone occurred once. The rearrangement joins TRBV9 to TRBJ2-1, with 11 positions matching TRBD1. Germline loops: CDR1 SGDLS, CDR2 YYNGEE. Trimming cost V 0 bases and J 6 bases; bases outside gene matches: 5. The CDR3 runs to 16 residues. This CDR3 is CASSVVGGTGGNEQFF. Written as DNA, the CDR3 is TGTGCCAGCAGCGTAGTCGGTGGGACAGGGGGCAATGAGCAGTTCTTC.

CDR3 loop: CATSSFRDTEAFF. The DNA of the CDR3 is TGTGCCACCAGCAGCTTCCGGGACACTGAAGCTTTCTTT. The chain is built from TRBV15 and TRBJ1-1; D is ambiguous. The germline CDR1 and CDR2 sequences are LNHNV and YYDKDF (reference sequence). This CDR3 spans 13 amino acids. Between the trimmed V and J ends, which lost 3 bases and 3 bases, there was a span of 8 bases. Complete variable domain (other parts from reference TRBV15 and TRBJ1-1): DAMVIQNPRYQVTQFGKPVTLSCSQTLNHNVMYWYQQKSSQAPKLLFHYYDKDFNNEADTPDNFQSRRPNTSFCFLDIRSPGLGDTAMYLCATSSFRDTEAFFGQGTRLTVV.

V and J are TRBV2 and TRBJ1-4; TRBD1 might be the D (5 bases). CDR3 length equals 13 residues. Trimming stripped 9 bases from V and 8 bases from J, with 16 bases between. Germline CDR1 reads SNHLY; CDR2 reads FYNNEI. The CDR3 here is CASYRDGGEKLFF. The CDR3 bases are TGTGCCAGTTACCGGGACGGAGGGGAAAAACTGTTTTTT. Using reference TRBV2 and TRBJ1-4 for the parts outside the CDR3, the full variable domain is EPEVTQTPSHQVTQMGQEVILRCVPISNHLYFYWYRQILGQKVEFLVSFYNNEISEKSEIFDDQFSVERPDGSNFTLKIRSTKLEDSAMYFCASYRDGGEKLFFGSGTQLSVL.

CDR3 protein: CASSPGGHTGELFF. The DNA of the CDR3 is TGCGCCAGCAGCCCGGGGGGCCACACCGGGGAGCTGTTTTTT. The rearrangement uses TRBV5-1 and TRBJ2-2, with TRBD2 as a possible D gene (7 bases). CDR1 and CDR2 from the germline V gene are SGHRS and YFSETQ. The CDR3 consists of 14 residues. The V end lost 4 bases, the J end lost 3 bases, and 10 bases lay between the germline ends. The whole variable domain, remainder taken from reference TRBV5-1 and TRBJ2-2, is KAGVTQTPRYLIKTRGQQVTLSCSPISGHRSVSWYQQTPGQGLQFLFEYFSETQRNKGNFPGRFSGRQFSNSRSEMNVSTLELGDSALYLCASSPGGHTGELFFGEGSRLTVL.

The J gene is TRBJ1-1, the V gene TRBV6-5, with D possibly being TRBD1 (5 bases). CDR3 length: 13 amino acids. V lost 5 bases and J lost 6, with 13 bases in between. Per germline, CDR1 MNHEY and CDR2 SVGAGI. The CDR3, as DNA: TGTGCCAGCAGTCGAGCAGGGATCTCTGAAGCTTTCTTT. Its translation: CASSRAGISEAFF.

The chain is built from TRBV18 and TRBJ2-3; the match to TRBD2 covers 10 bases. With V trimmed by 0 bases and J by 4 bases, 7 bases remained unmatched. CDR1 and CDR2 (germline): KGHSH, LQKENI. The CDR3 is 17 amino acids. The CDR3 DNA reads TGTGCCAGCTCACCACCGAGGGGACTAGCGTACCCAGATACGCAGTATTTT. Amino acid sequence: CASSPPRGLAYPDTQYF.

The chain employs TRBV12-3 or TRBV12-4 and TRBJ2-3; D unresolved. The V end lost 2 bases, the J end lost 9 bases, and 9 bases lay between the germline ends. This CDR3 spans 12 amino acids. The CDR3 loop reads CASSLSGQTQYF. CDR3 DNA sequence: TGTGCCAGCAGTTTATCTGGGCAGACGCAGTATTTT.